The following is a TCR beta chain sequence with its context. Its cognate antigen is unknown. Losses at the gene ends were 0 bases for V and 6 bases for J; bases not matched to a gene: 12. Germline assignment: CDR1 SGHKS and CDR2 YYEKEE (reference sequence). The CDR3 loop spans 16 amino acids. This sample is part of a study of T cell responses to AZD1222 COVID-19 vaccine. General study points: Baseline seropositivity occurred in only a handful of AZD1222 recipients. Donors skewed white British and female; clonal diversity was possibly underestimated. Nearly half of spike-specific TCRs reportedly target unmutated variant regions.

Some clones are missing from TCRdb's copy, which holds only in-frame ones; the method was immunoSEQ multiplex PCR. The sample contains about 100,000 clones, more than 70% of which appear only once. The rearrangement links TRBV5-5 to TRBJ2-7, with 7 bases fitting TRBD2. This sequence originates from an adult in good health. The starting material was peripheral blood, obtained on day 0 of AZD1222 vaccination. Written as DNA, the CDR3 is TGTGCCAGCAGCTTGGAGGGAGGGACTATCTCTTCCGAGCAGTACTTC. Translated: CASSLEGGTISSEQYF.